This T cell receptor (beta chain) was profiled in a study of T cell therapy after organ transplantation. Assay: immunoSEQ multiplex PCR; the TCRdb copy retains only in-frame clones and omits some. The sample includes 15,000 to 25,000 clones, roughly four fifths of them seen just once. Trimming removed 5 bases at V and 2 bases at J, with 21 bases between. Germline V gives CDR1 SGHTA, CDR2 FQGNSA. The length of the CDR3 is 17 residues. A word on this clone: Its antigen is currently unknown.

The time point is: 4-8 weeks after completion of therapy. The sequenced sample was CD8+ T cells from blood, obtained after autologous CMV-specific T cell therapy. This TCR was sampled from a human patient who had received a solid organ transplant and had CMV disease. Some T cells here may be from the graft donor. This rearrangement joins TRBV7-2 to TRBJ2-5; D gene ambiguous. CDR3: CASSRPQVFPNQETQYF. In nucleotides, the CDR3 is TGTGCCAGCAGCCGGCCACAAGTGTTCCCAAATCAAGAGACCCAGTACTTC.